The 3 T cell receptor beta chains reported below all come from one sample, sequenced in a study of blood T cell repertoires in COVID-19. The table came from immunoSEQ multiplex PCR; TCRdb's copy has only in-frame clones and leaves some out. Found here are over 250,000 clones, about 87% of them singletons; the top ten hold about 5%. Sequenced material: PBMCs or T cells enriched from blood (not recorded which). The receptors were gathered from a woman younger than 45 who had recovered from COVID-19.

Only one count was recorded for this clone. This chain uses TRBV3-1 (or the pseudogene TRBV3-2) with TRBJ1-6, with 7 bases that match TRBD1. The CDR3 sequence is 21 residues long. V was clipped by 3 bases and J by 0 bases; unmatched bases: 17. Germline V gives CDR1 LGHDT, CDR2 YNNKEL (reference sequence). This chain's CDR3 is CASSHPFMPGTASSYNSPLHF. CDR3 bases: TGTGCCAGCAGCCATCCCTTTATGCCCGGGACAGCCAGCTCCTATAATTCACCCCTCCACTTT.

The CDR3: CASSPTLGVSPQHF. CDR3 sequence (DNA): TGTGCCAGCAGCCCTACCCTGGGCGTCAGTCCCCAGCATTTT. This chain links TRBV3-1 (or the pseudogene TRBV3-2) with TRBJ1-5; the D is unclear. The germline gives CDR1 LGHDT, CDR2 YNNKEL (reference sequence). The CDR3 contains 14 residues. The germline V and J ends were trimmed by 4 bases and 10 bases, with 17 bases remaining between them.

The rearrangement uses TRBV4-2 and TRBJ1-2, with D uncertain. V was trimmed by 0 bases and J by 5 bases, leaving 7 bases between them. This CDR3 has 13 amino acids. Germline CDR1 is LGHNA and CDR2 is YNFKEQ. CDR3 sequence reads: CASSQERSYGYTF. The CDR3 DNA reads TGTGCCAGCAGCCAAGAGCGGAGTTATGGCTACACCTTC.